This T cell receptor beta chain was identified during a study of blood T cells in healthy people across ages. A second PCR, run for about 7 to 11 cycles, used a sample-barcoded 5' primer plus a J-beta primer mix. One entry per CDR3 protein, called by TCRdb with MiXCR from the 5' RACE reads. The sample shows about 1 million distinct CDR3 sequences, 45% of them seen only once. The CDR3 length is 15 residues. The germline gives CDR1 SGHAT, CDR2 FQNNGV. V was cut by 1 base and J by 5 bases, with 14 bases left in between. This clonotype came up a few times. This sequence originates from a woman aged 60-75 years in good health. The chain carries TRBV11-2 and TRBJ2-5; D is ambiguous. The sequenced sample was blood. The CDR3 sequence: CASSLGESPSETQYF. The DNA for the CDR3 is TGTGCCAGCAGCTTAGGAGAGTCCCCGAGTGAGACCCAGTACTTC.